The source of this T cell receptor beta chain is a study of post-analysis software for immune sequencing data. As for the study in general: Recorded subtypes: relapsing-remitting, secondary progressive, progressive-relapsing; some patients unannotated.

This clonotype was seen just once. Its antigen remains unknown. The CDR3 is made up of 14 amino acids. CDR1 and CDR2 from the germline V gene are LGHNA and YNFKEQ. Trimming stripped 7 bases from V and 8 bases from J, with 18 bases between. The library was made from cDNA and included unique molecular identifiers. Each CDR3 protein gets one entry after TCRdb re-called the PCR reads with MiXCR. In the table there are about 620,000 distinct CDR3 sequences, roughly 46% of which are singletons. Whole-study findings and limits: Four or five TRBV segments occurring more often in patients than controls included TRBV5-6, TRBV5-1 and TRBV20-1. A significant reduction in normalized Chao1 diversity was observed in multiple sclerosis patients versus controls.

Sequencing used blood. The receptor was isolated from a girl aged 5-17 years with multiple sclerosis. This sequence joins TRBV4-2 and TRBJ2-1; no firm D call. CDR3 in DNA: TGTGCCAGCACCTCTAACGCCACTGACGATGAGCAGTTCTTC. This gives the protein CASTSNATDDEQFF.